The rows below give T cell receptor beta chains drawn from one sample of a study of identical twins. TCRdb independently ran MiXCR on the 5' RACE reads; one entry per CDR3 protein. There are about 340,000 distinct CDR3 sequences in the sample; about 9% occur only once, and under 10% lies in the top ten. Sequenced sample: naive T cells sorted from blood. The receptors stem from a woman in her fifties or sixties in good health. CDR3s leave out the opening cysteine and the closing phenylalanine or tryptophan.

V gene: TRBV20-1; CDR3 length: 12; J gene: TRBJ2-6; CDR3 protein: SASQGSGANVLT
V gene: TRBV5-1; CDR3 length: 13; J gene: TRBJ1-1; CDR3 protein: ASSLVVGGNTEAF
V gene: TRBV20-1; CDR3 length: 13; J gene: TRBJ2-7; CDR3 protein: SAQNLSGNHYEQY
V gene: TRBV4-1; CDR3 length: 11; J gene: TRBJ1-1; CDR3 protein: ASSQEWGTEAF
V gene: TRBV7-6; CDR3 length: 11; J gene: TRBJ2-1; CDR3 protein: ASSPLAGNEQF
V gene: TRBV3-1; CDR3 length: 14; J gene: TRBJ2-2; CDR3 protein: ASSQRSRGGTGELF
V gene: TRBV7-6; CDR3 length: 19; J gene: TRBJ2-1; CDR3 protein: ASSFPSPRDSLAGPYNEQF
V gene: TRBV5-1; CDR3 length: 13; J gene: TRBJ1-1; CDR3 protein: ASSPLWTENTEAF
V gene: TRBV19; CDR3 length: 12; J gene: TRBJ2-1; CDR3 protein: ASSIGVSQGIRF
V gene: TRBV30; CDR3 length: 12; J gene: TRBJ1-4; CDR3 protein: AWSVRKPNEKLF
V gene: TRBV14; CDR3 length: 13; J gene: TRBJ2-5; CDR3 protein: ASSQEAGRGETQY
V gene: TRBV12-3/TRBV12-4; CDR3 length: 9; J gene: TRBJ1-1; CDR3 protein: ASSSSVGAF
V gene: TRBV5-4; CDR3 length: 16; J gene: TRBJ2-6; CDR3 protein: ASRPREGKFSGANVLT
V gene: TRBV29-1; CDR3 length: 16; J gene: TRBJ2-1; CDR3 protein: SVEDHRGLAVSYNEQF
V gene: TRBV4-2; CDR3 length: 13; J gene: TRBJ2-2; CDR3 protein: ASSQDLGDTGELF
V gene: TRBV4-1; CDR3 length: 12; J gene: TRBJ2-3; CDR3 protein: ASSQVSQEDTQY
V gene: TRBV5-1; CDR3 length: 13; J gene: TRBJ1-1; CDR3 protein: ASSAPGTGDTEAF
V gene: TRBV28; CDR3 length: 10; J gene: TRBJ1-1; CDR3 protein: ASSGMGTEAF
V gene: TRBV7-2; CDR3 length: 12; J gene: TRBJ2-7; CDR3 protein: ASSLLGGLDEQY
V gene: TRBV20-1; CDR3 length: 16; J gene: TRBJ2-3; CDR3 protein: SARDPASDHRITDTQY
V gene: TRBV12-3/TRBV12-4; CDR3 length: 15; J gene: TRBJ2-7; CDR3 protein: ASRKGSPGQVYYEQY
V gene: TRBV29-1; CDR3 length: 12; J gene: TRBJ2-2; CDR3 protein: SVGGVSPGTELF
V gene: TRBV9; CDR3 length: 16; J gene: TRBJ2-3; CDR3 protein: ASSVPTGTSAITDTQY
V gene: TRBV12-3/TRBV12-4; CDR3 length: 12; J gene: TRBJ1-2; CDR3 protein: ASTGTGRGYGYT
V gene: TRBV9; CDR3 length: 12; J gene: TRBJ2-1; CDR3 protein: ASSGPTSRNEQF
V gene: TRBV9; CDR3 length: 11; J gene: TRBJ2-7; CDR3 protein: ASSVGHRNEQY
V gene: TRBV4-1; CDR3 length: 13; J gene: TRBJ1-1; CDR3 protein: ASSQEGHLNTEAF
V gene: TRBV7-9; CDR3 length: 14; J gene: TRBJ2-7; CDR3 protein: ASSSTGGGARYEQY
V gene: TRBV3-1; CDR3 length: 14; J gene: TRBJ2-5; CDR3 protein: ASSRGVGTLQETQY
V gene: TRBV5-1; CDR3 length: 11; J gene: TRBJ2-5; CDR3 protein: ASSVPPMETQY
V gene: TRBV7-9; CDR3 length: 10; J gene: TRBJ2-1; CDR3 protein: ASSPPGLVYV
V gene: TRBV28; CDR3 length: 12; J gene: TRBJ2-2; CDR3 protein: ASSQGRDTGELF
V gene: TRBV28; CDR3 length: 14; J gene: TRBJ2-2; CDR3 protein: ASSLVAGENPGELF
V gene: TRBV4-1; CDR3 length: 13; J gene: TRBJ1-5; CDR3 protein: ASSPKWRDDQPQH
V gene: TRBV5-1; CDR3 length: 13; J gene: TRBJ1-4; CDR3 protein: ASSLDPGGNEKLF
V gene: TRBV12-3/TRBV12-4; CDR3 length: 9; J gene: TRBJ2-5; CDR3 protein: ASSLAEAQY
V gene: TRBV10-2; CDR3 length: 12; J gene: TRBJ2-7; CDR3 protein: ASSEGGGSYEQY